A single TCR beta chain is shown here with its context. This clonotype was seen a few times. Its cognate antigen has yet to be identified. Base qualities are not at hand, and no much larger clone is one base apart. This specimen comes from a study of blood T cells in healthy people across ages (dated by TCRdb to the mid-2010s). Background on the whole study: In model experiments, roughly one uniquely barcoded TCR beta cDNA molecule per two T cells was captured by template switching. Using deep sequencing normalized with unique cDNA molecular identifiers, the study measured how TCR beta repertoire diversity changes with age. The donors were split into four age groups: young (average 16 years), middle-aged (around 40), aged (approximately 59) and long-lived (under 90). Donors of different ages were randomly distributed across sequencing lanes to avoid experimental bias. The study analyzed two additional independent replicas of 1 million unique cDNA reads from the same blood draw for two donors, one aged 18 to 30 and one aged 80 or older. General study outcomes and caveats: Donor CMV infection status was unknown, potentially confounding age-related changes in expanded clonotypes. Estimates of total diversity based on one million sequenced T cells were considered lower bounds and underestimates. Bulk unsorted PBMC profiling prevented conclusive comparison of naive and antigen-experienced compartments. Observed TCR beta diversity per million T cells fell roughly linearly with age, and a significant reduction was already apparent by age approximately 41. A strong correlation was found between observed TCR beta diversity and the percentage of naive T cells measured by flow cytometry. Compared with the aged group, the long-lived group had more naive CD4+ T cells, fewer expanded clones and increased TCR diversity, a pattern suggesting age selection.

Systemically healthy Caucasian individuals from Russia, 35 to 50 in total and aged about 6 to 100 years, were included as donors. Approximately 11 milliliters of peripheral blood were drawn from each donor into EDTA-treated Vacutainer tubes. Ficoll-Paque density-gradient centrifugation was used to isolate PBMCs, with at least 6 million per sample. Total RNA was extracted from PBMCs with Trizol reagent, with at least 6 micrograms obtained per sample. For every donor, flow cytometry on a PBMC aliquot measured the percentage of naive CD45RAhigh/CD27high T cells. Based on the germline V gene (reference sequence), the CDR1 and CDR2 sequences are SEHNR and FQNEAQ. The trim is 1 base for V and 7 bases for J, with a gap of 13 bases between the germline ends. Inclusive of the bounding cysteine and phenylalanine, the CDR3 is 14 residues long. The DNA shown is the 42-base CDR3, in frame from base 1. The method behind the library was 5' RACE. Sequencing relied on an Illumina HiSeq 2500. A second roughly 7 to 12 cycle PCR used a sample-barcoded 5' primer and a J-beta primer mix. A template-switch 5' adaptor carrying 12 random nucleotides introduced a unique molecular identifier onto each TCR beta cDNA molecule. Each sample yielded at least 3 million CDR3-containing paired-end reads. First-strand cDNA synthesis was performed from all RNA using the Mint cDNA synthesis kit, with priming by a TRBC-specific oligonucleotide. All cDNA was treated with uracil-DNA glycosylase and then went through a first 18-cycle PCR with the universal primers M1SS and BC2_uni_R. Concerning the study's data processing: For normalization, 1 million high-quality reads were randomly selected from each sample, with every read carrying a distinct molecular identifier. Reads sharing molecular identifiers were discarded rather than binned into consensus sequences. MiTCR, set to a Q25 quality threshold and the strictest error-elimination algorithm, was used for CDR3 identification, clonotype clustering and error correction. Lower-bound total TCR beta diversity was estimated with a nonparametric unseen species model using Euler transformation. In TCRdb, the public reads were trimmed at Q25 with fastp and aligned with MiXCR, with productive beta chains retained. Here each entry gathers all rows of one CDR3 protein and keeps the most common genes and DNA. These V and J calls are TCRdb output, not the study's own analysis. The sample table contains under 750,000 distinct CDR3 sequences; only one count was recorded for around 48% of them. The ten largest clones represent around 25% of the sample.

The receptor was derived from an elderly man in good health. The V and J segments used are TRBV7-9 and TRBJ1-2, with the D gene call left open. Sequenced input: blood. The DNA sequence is TGTGCCAGCAGCTTAGTGGCGTCCAGTACTGGCTACACCTTC. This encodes CASSLVASSTGYTF. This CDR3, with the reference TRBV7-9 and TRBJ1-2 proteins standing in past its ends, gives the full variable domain DTGVSQNPRHKITKRGQNVTFRCDPISEHNRLYWYRQTLGQGPEFLTYFQNEAQLEKSRLLSDRFSAERPKGSFSTLEIQRTEQGDSAMYLCASSLVASSTGYTFGSGTRLTVV.